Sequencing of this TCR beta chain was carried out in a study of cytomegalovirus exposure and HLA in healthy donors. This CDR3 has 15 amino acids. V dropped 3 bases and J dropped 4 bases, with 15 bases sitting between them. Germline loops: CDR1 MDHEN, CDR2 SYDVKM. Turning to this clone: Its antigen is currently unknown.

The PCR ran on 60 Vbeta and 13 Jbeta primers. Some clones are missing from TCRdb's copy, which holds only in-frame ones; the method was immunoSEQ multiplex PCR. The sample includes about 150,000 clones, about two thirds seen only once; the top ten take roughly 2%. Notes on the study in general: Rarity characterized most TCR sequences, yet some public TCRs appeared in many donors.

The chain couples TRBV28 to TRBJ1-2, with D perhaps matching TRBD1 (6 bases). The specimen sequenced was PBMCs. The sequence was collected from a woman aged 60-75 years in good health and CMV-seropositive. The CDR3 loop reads CASSFEDSGGYGYTF. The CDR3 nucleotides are TGTGCCAGCAGTTTCGAGGACAGCGGTGGCTATGGCTACACCTTC.